The clone carrying this T cell receptor (beta chain) was seen more than once but under ten times. Its cognate antigen is unknown. The data originate from a study of early stage breast cancer tumors. Study information: Among around twelve ER+/PR+/HER2- tumors, eight were ductal, four lobular.

Findings and limits, study-wide: Bulk DNA sequencing of unsorted cells missed chain pairing and markers.

V shed 5 bases and J shed 3 bases, with 13 bases lying between them. The germline CDR1 and CDR2 sequences are LNHDA and SQIVND (reference sequence). There are 15 residues in the CDR3. TCRdb keeps only in-frame clones here, not all; method: immunoSEQ multiplex PCR. Of 20,000 to 25,000 clones listed, about 70% are singletons. The sample was blood. This TCR was sampled from a person aged 55 to 70 with breast cancer. V usage is TRBV19 and J usage is TRBJ2-2; no firm D call. The CDR3 sequence: CASSSYISYTGELFF. DNA of the CDR3: TGTGCCAGTAGTTCCTACATATCCTACACCGGGGAGCTGTTTTTT.